Each of the 7 T cell receptor beta chains below was sequenced from the same sample in a study of T cell responses to AZD1222 COVID-19 vaccine. The protocol was immunoSEQ multiplex PCR, while the TCRdb copy is restricted to in-frame clones and leaves out a portion. The repertoire includes 100,000 to 150,000 clones, around 83% of them detected once, and more than 10% sits in the top ten. The sample was peripheral blood, taken on day 0 of AZD1222 vaccination. The receptor set was obtained from an adult in good health.

The table lists this clone with a few counts. The chain combines TRBV19 with TRBJ2-7; D possibly uses TRBD1 or TRBD2 (5 bases each). The CDR3 has 14 residues. The V and J ends lost 6 bases and 7 bases respectively, with 19 bases between them. Per the germline V gene, CDR1 is LNHDA and CDR2 is SQIVND (reference sequence). This CDR3 reads CASSKRGAAAEQYF. For the CDR3, the DNA is TGTGCCAGTAGCAAAAGAGGGGCCGCGGCAGAGCAGTACTTC.

In this sample, this clone turned up a few times. The V call is TRBV7-2, the J call TRBJ1-2, with a tentative D call TRBD1 (5 bases). Germline V CDR1 and CDR2: SGHTA, FQGNSA. Trimming left V 4 bases short and J 0 bases short, with 12 bases between. This CDR3 comprises 15 residues. The CDR3 here is CASSSQLGANYGYTF. The CDR3 DNA reads TGTGCCAGCAGCTCCCAGTTAGGGGCTAACTATGGCTACACCTTC.

The rearrangement links TRBV5-1 to TRBJ2-3; tentative D call: TRBD1 (6 bases). This CDR3 is 18 amino acids long. Germline V lookup: CDR1 SGHRS, CDR2 YFSETQ. V was cut by 4 bases and J by 2 bases, with 23 bases left in between. CDR3 nucleotides: TGCGCCAGCAGCCGACAGGTAGGCCTGCCATCTTCCACAGATACGCAGTATTTT. Protein: CASSRQVGLPSSTDTQYF.

V and J are TRBV3-1 (or the pseudogene TRBV3-2) and TRBJ2-3; possible D gene TRBD1, 6 bases. This CDR3 contains 13 residues. Germline CDR1 reads LGHDT; CDR2 reads YNNKEL (reference sequence). Trimming pared 4 bases from V and 1 base from J, leaving 6 bases between. The CDR3 region is CASSRQGTDTQYF. The CDR3 region has the DNA TGTGCCAGCAGCCGACAGGGCACAGATACGCAGTATTTT.

With respect to this clone: Other DNA sequences in this specimen translate into the identical CDR3. This chain links TRBV11-2 with TRBJ2-7, with D possibly being TRBD2 (5 bases). Germline V gene lookup returns CDR1 SGHAT and CDR2 FQNNGV. V was clipped by 1 base and J by 4 bases, with 14 bases between them. CDR3 size: 15 residues. The CDR3 spells CASSLGPPGGYEQYF. CDR3 coding DNA: TGTGCCAGCAGCTTAGGCCCCCCCGGCGGGTACGAGCAGTACTTC. The whole variable domain, filled in from reference TRBV11-2 and TRBJ2-7, reads EAGVAQSPRYKIIEKRQSVAFWCNPISGHATLYWYQQILGQGPKLLIQFQNNGVVDDSQLPKDRFSAERLKGVDSTLKIQPAKLEDSAVYLCASSLGPPGGYEQYFGPGTRLTVT.

The rearrangement joins TRBV10-3 to TRBJ2-7; D gene unclear. The ends were cut back, 0 bases at V and 2 bases at J, with 11 bases in the middle. Germline CDR1 is ENHRY and CDR2 is SYGVKD. CDR3 size: 15 residues. The CDR3 sequence: CAISESPVRTYEQYF. The CDR3 region has the DNA TGTGCCATCAGTGAGTCCCCCGTCAGAACCTACGAGCAGTACTTC.

The chain combines TRBV28 with TRBJ2-7; possibly TRBD1 for D (6 bases). CDR1 is MDHEN and CDR2 is SYDVKM in the germline V gene. The V and J ends lost 3 bases and 2 bases respectively, with 11 bases between them. The CDR3 consists of 14 residues. CDR3 DNA: TGTGCCAGCAGTTTCTCTTACAGGGCCTACGAGCAGTACTTC. Its protein is CASSFSYRAYEQYF.